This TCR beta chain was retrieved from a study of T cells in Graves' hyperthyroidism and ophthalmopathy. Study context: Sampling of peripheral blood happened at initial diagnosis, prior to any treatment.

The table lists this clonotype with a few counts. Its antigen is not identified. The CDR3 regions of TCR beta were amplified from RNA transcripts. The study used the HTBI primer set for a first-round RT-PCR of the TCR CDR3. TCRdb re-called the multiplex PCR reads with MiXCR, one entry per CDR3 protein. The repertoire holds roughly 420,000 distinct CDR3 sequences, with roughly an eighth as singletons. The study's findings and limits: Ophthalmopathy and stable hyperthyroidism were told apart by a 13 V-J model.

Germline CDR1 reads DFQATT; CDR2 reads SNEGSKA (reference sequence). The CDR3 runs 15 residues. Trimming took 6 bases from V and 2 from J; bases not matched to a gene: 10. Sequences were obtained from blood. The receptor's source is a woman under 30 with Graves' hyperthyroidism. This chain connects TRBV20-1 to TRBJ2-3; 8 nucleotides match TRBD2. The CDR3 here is CSARGGSGYTDTQYF. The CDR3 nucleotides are TGCAGTGCCCGGGGGGGTAGCGGCTACACAGATACGCAGTATTTT.